This TCR beta chain was recovered during a study of glioma-infiltrating T cells. Study-level results: Above-expected tissue-blood divergence occurred in all gliomas, most in low-grade ones. Very few CDR3 sequences were shared between tissue and blood.

TCR alpha and beta CDR3 regions were amplified from RNA using iRepertoire nested multiplex PCR. TCRdb re-called the multiplex PCR reads through MiXCR, storing one row per CDR3 protein. The sample has around 4,800 distinct CDR3 sequences; roughly 32% are singletons. At least ten counts were recorded for this clonotype. Its specificity is not known. V lost 6 bases and J lost 4, with 9 bases in between. The CDR3 sequence is 12 residues long. Germline CDR1 reads SGHAT; CDR2 reads FQNNGV. Input material: glioma tissue, nonneoplastic brain tissue, or PBMCs (not recorded which). The chain has TRBV11-2 and TRBJ2-5, with D unresolved. The source of this sequence is a human donor with low-grade glioma or glioblastoma, undergoing nonglioma brain surgery, or in good health (not recorded which). CDR3 protein: CASRPSGETQYF. The CDR3 DNA reads TGTGCCAGCAGACCCAGTGGAGAGACCCAGTACTTC. Combining the CDR3 with reference TRBV11-2 and TRBJ2-5 gives the whole variable domain EAGVAQSPRYKIIEKRQSVAFWCNPISGHATLYWYQQILGQGPKLLIQFQNNGVVDDSQLPKDRFSAERLKGVDSTLKIQPAKLEDSAVYLCASRPSGETQYFGPGTRLLVL.